A selection of T cell receptor beta chains follows, all from one sample in a study of technical replicates of blood from a few donors. The protocol was immunoSEQ multiplex PCR, while the TCRdb copy is restricted to in-frame clones and leaves out a portion. The data contain roughly 68,000 clones, about 97% of them seen just once; the ten biggest clones take up roughly 0.3%. Sequencing used T cells isolated from PBMCs. Every receptor here comes from a human donor in good health. Each CDR3 is given with its conserved first and last residue. Fields, in order: D gene, J gene, V gene, clone size, CDR3 DNA, CDR3 protein. A D gene is named only where the DNA matches it firmly. A clone size is listed for some rows: how often the clone was seen (once, few, many), or a class if it is expanded.

d_call: -; j_call: TRBJ2-7; v_call: TRBV9; clone_size: -; cdr3_nt: TGTGCCAGCAGCGTAGCTATCCTAGCTGATACCTACGAGCAGTACTTC; cdr3_aa: CASSVAILADTYEQYF
d_call: TRBD1; j_call: TRBJ1-1; v_call: TRBV29-1; clone_size: -; cdr3_nt: TGCAGCGTCCGGACAGGGGCTAACACTGAAGCTTTCTTT; cdr3_aa: CSVRTGANTEAFF
d_call: -; j_call: TRBJ2-6; v_call: TRBV5-1; clone_size: -; cdr3_nt: TGCGCCAGCAGCTTGGTAGGGGAAGGGGTCTCTGGGGCCAACGTCCTGACTTTC; cdr3_aa: CASSLVGEGVSGANVLTF
d_call: TRBD1; j_call: TRBJ2-1; v_call: TRBV30; clone_size: -; cdr3_nt: TGTGCCTGGGAGACAGGGGCGTCCTACAATGAGCAGTTCTTC; cdr3_aa: CAWETGASYNEQFF
d_call: TRBD1; j_call: TRBJ1-5; v_call: TRBV5-8; clone_size: -; cdr3_nt: TGTGCCAGCAGCCGGGACAGGCTCCGTCAGCCCCAGCATTTT; cdr3_aa: CASSRDRLRQPQHF
d_call: -; j_call: TRBJ1-2; v_call: TRBV14; clone_size: -; cdr3_nt: TGTGCCAGCAGCCAAGATCAGGGAAGGCTCTATGGCTACACCTTC; cdr3_aa: CASSQDQGRLYGYTF
d_call: -; j_call: TRBJ2-1; v_call: TRBV21-1; clone_size: -; cdr3_nt: TGTGCCAGCAGCAAAGCGCTAGTAGGAGGTAATGAGCAGTTCTTC; cdr3_aa: CASSKALVGGNEQFF
d_call: -; j_call: TRBJ2-2; v_call: TRBV7-9; clone_size: -; cdr3_nt: TGTGCCAGCAGCTTAGCGGACACGAACACCGGGGAGCTGTTTTTT; cdr3_aa: CASSLADTNTGELFF
d_call: TRBD1; j_call: TRBJ1-2; v_call: TRBV25-1; clone_size: -; cdr3_nt: TGTGCCAGCAGTGAATATCAGGGGGACTATGGCTACACCTTC; cdr3_aa: CASSEYQGDYGYTF
d_call: TRBD2; j_call: TRBJ2-3; v_call: TRBV6-1; clone_size: -; cdr3_nt: TGTGCCAGCAGTGAGCAGGCTAGCGGGAGGGCAGATACGCAGTATTTT; cdr3_aa: CASSEQASGRADTQYF
d_call: -; j_call: TRBJ1-2; v_call: TRBV4-3; clone_size: -; cdr3_nt: TGCGCCAGCAGCCCACCAGGGTTAGGGCTCTATGGCTACACCTTC; cdr3_aa: CASSPPGLGLYGYTF
d_call: TRBD2; j_call: TRBJ2-1; v_call: TRBV7-6; clone_size: -; cdr3_nt: TGTGCCAGCAGCGGTGGGACTAGCGGGAGTCTAAGTGAGCAGTTCTTC; cdr3_aa: CASSGGTSGSLSEQFF
d_call: -; j_call: TRBJ2-7; v_call: TRBV13; clone_size: -; cdr3_nt: TGTGCCAGCAGCGGAGCTAGCGAGCAGTACTTC; cdr3_aa: CASSGASEQYF
d_call: TRBD2; j_call: TRBJ2-2; v_call: TRBV13; clone_size: -; cdr3_nt: TGTGCCAGCAGATTGGAGCTTAGCGGGAGCACCGGGGAGCTGTTTTTT; cdr3_aa: CASRLELSGSTGELFF
d_call: -; j_call: TRBJ2-7; v_call: TRBV6-5; clone_size: few; cdr3_nt: TGTGCCAGCAGCCCCCGCGGGGGCCGGTACGAGCAGTACTTC; cdr3_aa: CASSPRGGRYEQYF
d_call: -; j_call: TRBJ1-1; v_call: TRBV6-5; clone_size: -; cdr3_nt: TGTGCCAGCAGACGGGGAGCGAACACTGAAGCTTTCTTT; cdr3_aa: CASRRGANTEAFF
d_call: -; j_call: TRBJ1-1; v_call: TRBV7-7; clone_size: -; cdr3_nt: TGTGCTAGCAGCTTAGGAGAGAACACTGAAGCTTTCTTT; cdr3_aa: CASSLGENTEAFF
d_call: -; j_call: TRBJ2-7; v_call: TRBV5-1; clone_size: -; cdr3_nt: TGCGCCAGCAGCCCGGTCGCCTTCTACGAGCAGTACTTC; cdr3_aa: CASSPVAFYEQYF
d_call: TRBD2; j_call: TRBJ2-1; v_call: TRBV2; clone_size: -; cdr3_nt: TGTGCCAGCTTCAGCGGGAGTCTTTACAATGAGCAGTTCTTC; cdr3_aa: CASFSGSLYNEQFF
d_call: -; j_call: TRBJ1-1; v_call: TRBV14; clone_size: -; cdr3_nt: TGTGCCAGCAGCCAATGGGGGGGACGGAACACTGAAGCTTTCTTT; cdr3_aa: CASSQWGGRNTEAFF
d_call: TRBD2; j_call: TRBJ2-5; v_call: TRBV7-8; clone_size: -; cdr3_nt: TGTGCCAGCAGCTTAGTAGCGGGAGGGCCAATTAGGGAGACCCAGTACTTC; cdr3_aa: CASSLVAGGPIRETQYF
d_call: TRBD2; j_call: TRBJ2-3; v_call: TRBV25-1; clone_size: -; cdr3_nt: TGTGCCAGCAGAGAAGGCCTAGCGGGAGTAGATACGCAGTATTTT; cdr3_aa: CASREGLAGVDTQYF
d_call: TRBD1; j_call: TRBJ2-5; v_call: TRBV4-2; clone_size: -; cdr3_nt: TGTGCCAGCAGCCTTCCGGACAGGTACCAAGAGACCCAGTACTTC; cdr3_aa: CASSLPDRYQETQYF
d_call: TRBD1; j_call: TRBJ1-2; v_call: TRBV27; clone_size: few; cdr3_nt: TGTGCCAGCAGTTCCCGGGACAGGATCTATGGCTACACCTTC; cdr3_aa: CASSSRDRIYGYTF
d_call: -; j_call: TRBJ1-1; v_call: TRBV6-5; clone_size: -; cdr3_nt: TGTGCCAGCAGTTACACCGGGACAGAAGCTTTCTTT; cdr3_aa: CASSYTGTEAFF
d_call: -; j_call: TRBJ2-7; v_call: TRBV18; clone_size: -; cdr3_nt: TGTGCCAGCTCACCCGCGGGTACTTCCTACGAGCAGTACTTC; cdr3_aa: CASSPAGTSYEQYF
d_call: TRBD1; j_call: TRBJ2-5; v_call: TRBV23-1; clone_size: -; cdr3_nt: TGCGCCAGCAGTCAACCCGGACAGGGGGGAACCCAAGAGACCCAGTACTTC; cdr3_aa: CASSQPGQGGTQETQYF
d_call: TRBD1; j_call: TRBJ1-2; v_call: TRBV15; clone_size: -; cdr3_nt: TGTGCCGCTTCGAGGACAGGGAAGGCCCCCTATGGCTACACCTTC; cdr3_aa: CAASRTGKAPYGYTF
d_call: -; j_call: TRBJ2-3; v_call: TRBV18; clone_size: -; cdr3_nt: TGTGCCAGCTCACGGGAGGCGACTTCGGATACGCAGTATTTT; cdr3_aa: CASSREATSDTQYF
d_call: -; j_call: TRBJ2-3; v_call: TRBV10-3; clone_size: -; cdr3_nt: TGTGCCATCAGTGAGTCCGGTCCAGGACAGTTGACCACAGATACGCAGTATTTT; cdr3_aa: CAISESGPGQLTTDTQYF
d_call: -; j_call: TRBJ1-4; v_call: TRBV19; clone_size: -; cdr3_nt: TGTGCCAGTAGCAAGGGGGGGCAGCGGGAAAAACTGTTTTTT; cdr3_aa: CASSKGGQREKLFF
d_call: TRBD2; j_call: TRBJ2-7; v_call: TRBV28; clone_size: -; cdr3_nt: TGTGCCAGCAGGCGCGGACTAGCGGCGAGCGACGAGCAGTACTTC; cdr3_aa: CASRRGLAASDEQYF
d_call: TRBD2; j_call: TRBJ2-5; v_call: TRBV4-3; clone_size: -; cdr3_nt: TGCGCCAGCAGCCAAGACGGGACTAAGGTAGAGACCCAGTACTTC; cdr3_aa: CASSQDGTKVETQYF
d_call: -; j_call: TRBJ1-2; v_call: TRBV6-5; clone_size: -; cdr3_nt: TGTGCCAGCAGTTCCGACAGCTATGGCTACACCTTC; cdr3_aa: CASSSDSYGYTF
d_call: -; j_call: TRBJ2-1; v_call: TRBV19; clone_size: -; cdr3_nt: TGTGCCAGTAGCGAGAAAAGTGTGTACAATGAGCAGTTCTTC; cdr3_aa: CASSEKSVYNEQFF
d_call: TRBD1; j_call: TRBJ1-1; v_call: TRBV19; clone_size: -; cdr3_nt: TGTGCCAGTGGTTACAGGGGTACTAGGGACACTGAAGCTTTCTTT; cdr3_aa: CASGYRGTRDTEAFF
d_call: TRBD1; j_call: TRBJ1-5; v_call: TRBV28; clone_size: -; cdr3_nt: TGTGCCAGCAGTTTGACAGGGGATAGCAATCAGCCCCAGCATTTT; cdr3_aa: CASSLTGDSNQPQHF
d_call: TRBD1; j_call: TRBJ2-2; v_call: TRBV30; clone_size: once; cdr3_nt: TGTGCCTGTAGCACAGGGGGCACCGGGGAGCTGTTTTTT; cdr3_aa: CACSTGGTGELFF
d_call: -; j_call: TRBJ2-7; v_call: TRBV29-1; clone_size: -; cdr3_nt: TGCAGCGTTGGACTTGCATACGAGCAGTACTTC; cdr3_aa: CSVGLAYEQYF
d_call: TRBD1; j_call: TRBJ2-7; v_call: TRBV5-1; clone_size: -; cdr3_nt: TGCGCCAGCAGCTTGGGAGGGACAGGGTTATACGAGCAGTACTTC; cdr3_aa: CASSLGGTGLYEQYF
d_call: -; j_call: TRBJ2-7; v_call: TRBV7-3; clone_size: -; cdr3_nt: TGTGCCAGCAGCTTAGGTGCCGGGAGCAGGATCGAGCAGTACTTC; cdr3_aa: CASSLGAGSRIEQYF
d_call: TRBD1; j_call: TRBJ1-2; v_call: TRBV5-8; clone_size: -; cdr3_nt: TGTGCCAGCAGCCCAGGGACAGGGAAAAGCGGCTACACCTTC; cdr3_aa: CASSPGTGKSGYTF
d_call: TRBD2; j_call: TRBJ2-7; v_call: TRBV5-4; clone_size: -; cdr3_nt: TGTGCCAGCAGATGGGGACTAGCGGAGCCCTACGAGCAGTACTTC; cdr3_aa: CASRWGLAEPYEQYF
d_call: -; j_call: TRBJ1-3; v_call: TRBV6-6; clone_size: -; cdr3_nt: TGTGCCAGCGGCATGACCCCAGGGACAGGAAACACCATATATTTT; cdr3_aa: CASGMTPGTGNTIYF
d_call: -; j_call: TRBJ2-3; v_call: TRBV2; clone_size: -; cdr3_nt: TGTGCCAGCAGATCTAGAAGACTTAGCACAGATACGCAGTATTTT; cdr3_aa: CASRSRRLSTDTQYF
d_call: -; j_call: TRBJ2-7; v_call: TRBV6-1; clone_size: -; cdr3_nt: TGTGCCAGCAGTGATACAGGTCCCTACGAGCAGTACTTC; cdr3_aa: CASSDTGPYEQYF
d_call: -; j_call: TRBJ2-3; v_call: TRBV9; clone_size: -; cdr3_nt: TGTGCCAGCAGCGTAGATTTTTGGGGACGGGAGACAGATACGCAGTATTTT; cdr3_aa: CASSVDFWGRETDTQYF
d_call: TRBD2; j_call: TRBJ2-3; v_call: TRBV29-1; clone_size: -; cdr3_nt: TGCAGCGTTGAAGGGGGCGGGAGGGCCACAGATACGCAGTATTTT; cdr3_aa: CSVEGGGRATDTQYF
d_call: -; j_call: TRBJ2-1; v_call: TRBV18; clone_size: -; cdr3_nt: TGTGCCAGCTCACCACCCGGGGGCGGGAGCTCCTACAATGAGCAGTTCTTC; cdr3_aa: CASSPPGGGSSYNEQFF
d_call: -; j_call: TRBJ1-5; v_call: TRBV6-1; clone_size: -; cdr3_nt: TGTGCCAGCAGTGAGAAGGTAGGACTAAATAGCAATCAGCCCCAGCATTTT; cdr3_aa: CASSEKVGLNSNQPQHF
d_call: -; j_call: TRBJ1-4; v_call: TRBV5-4; clone_size: -; cdr3_nt: TGTGCCAGCAGCCCCGGAAGGACATTTAATGAAAAACTGTTTTTT; cdr3_aa: CASSPGRTFNEKLFF
d_call: TRBD1; j_call: TRBJ1-1; v_call: TRBV5-1; clone_size: -; cdr3_nt: TGCGCCAGCAGCTTACAGGGGAATGGGAACACTGAAGCTTTCTTT; cdr3_aa: CASSLQGNGNTEAFF
d_call: TRBD1; j_call: TRBJ1-1; v_call: TRBV5-1; clone_size: -; cdr3_nt: TGCGCCAGCAGCTTAAGACAGGGGGCTAAGACTGAAGCTTTCTTT; cdr3_aa: CASSLRQGAKTEAFF
d_call: TRBD1; j_call: TRBJ1-4; v_call: TRBV29-1; clone_size: -; cdr3_nt: TGCAGCGTTCCGGGACAGGGTCGGGAAAAACTGTTTTTT; cdr3_aa: CSVPGQGREKLFF